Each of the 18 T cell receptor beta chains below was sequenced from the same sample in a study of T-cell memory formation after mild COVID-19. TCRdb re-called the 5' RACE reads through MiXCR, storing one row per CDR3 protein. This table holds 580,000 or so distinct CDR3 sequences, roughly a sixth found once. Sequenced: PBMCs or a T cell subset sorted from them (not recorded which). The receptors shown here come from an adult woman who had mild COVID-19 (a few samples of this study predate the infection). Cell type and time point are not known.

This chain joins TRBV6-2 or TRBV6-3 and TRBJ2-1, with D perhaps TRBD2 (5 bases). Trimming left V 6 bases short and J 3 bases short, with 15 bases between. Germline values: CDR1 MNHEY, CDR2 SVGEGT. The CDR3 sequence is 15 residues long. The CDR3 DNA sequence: TGTGCCAGCAGCAAGAGGGAGTCTTTCTACAATGAGCAGTTCTTC. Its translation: CASSKRESFYNEQFF.

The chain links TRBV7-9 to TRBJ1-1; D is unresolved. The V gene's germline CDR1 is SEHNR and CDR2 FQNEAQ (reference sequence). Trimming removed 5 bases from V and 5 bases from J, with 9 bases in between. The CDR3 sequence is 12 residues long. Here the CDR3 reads CASSPRATEAFF. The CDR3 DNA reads TGTGCCAGCAGCCCTCGGGCGACTGAAGCTTTCTTT.

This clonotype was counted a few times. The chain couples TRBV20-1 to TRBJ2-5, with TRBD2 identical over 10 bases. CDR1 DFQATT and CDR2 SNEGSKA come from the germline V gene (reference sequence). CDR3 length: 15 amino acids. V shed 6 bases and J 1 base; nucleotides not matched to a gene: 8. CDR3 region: CSAESQRGGQETQYF. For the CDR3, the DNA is TGCAGTGCCGAGAGCCAGCGGGGGGGCCAAGAGACCCAGTACTTC.

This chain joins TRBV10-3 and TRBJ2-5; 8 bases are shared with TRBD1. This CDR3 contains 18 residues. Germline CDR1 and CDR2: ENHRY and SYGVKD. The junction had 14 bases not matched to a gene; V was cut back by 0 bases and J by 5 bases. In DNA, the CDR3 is TGTGCCATCAGTGAGTCTCGTGGTGGCAGGGGGCGTCAGGAGACCCAGTACTTC. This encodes CAISESRGGRGRQETQYF.

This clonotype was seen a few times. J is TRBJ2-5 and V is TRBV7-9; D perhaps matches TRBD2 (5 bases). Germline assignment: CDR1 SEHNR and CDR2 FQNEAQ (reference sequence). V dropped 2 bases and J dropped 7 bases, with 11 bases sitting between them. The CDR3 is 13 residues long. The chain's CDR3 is CASSLRGSGTQYF. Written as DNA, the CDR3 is TGTGCCAGCAGCTTAAGAGGGTCGGGGACCCAGTACTTC.

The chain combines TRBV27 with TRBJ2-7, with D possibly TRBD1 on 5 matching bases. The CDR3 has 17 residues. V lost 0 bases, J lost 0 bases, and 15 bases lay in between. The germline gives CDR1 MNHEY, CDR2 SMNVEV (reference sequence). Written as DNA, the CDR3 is TGTGCCAGCAGTTTATCAGGTTGGCAGGGCAGCTCCTACGAGCAGTACTTC. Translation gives CASSLSGWQGSSYEQYF.

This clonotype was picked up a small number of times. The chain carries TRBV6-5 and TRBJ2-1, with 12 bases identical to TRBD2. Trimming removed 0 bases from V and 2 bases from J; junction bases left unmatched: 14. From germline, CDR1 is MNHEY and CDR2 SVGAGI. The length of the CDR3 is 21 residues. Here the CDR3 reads CASSYSRIGLAGKIAYNEQFF. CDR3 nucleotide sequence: TGTGCCAGCAGTTACTCGAGGATAGGACTAGCGGGAAAGATCGCCTACAATGAGCAGTTCTTC.

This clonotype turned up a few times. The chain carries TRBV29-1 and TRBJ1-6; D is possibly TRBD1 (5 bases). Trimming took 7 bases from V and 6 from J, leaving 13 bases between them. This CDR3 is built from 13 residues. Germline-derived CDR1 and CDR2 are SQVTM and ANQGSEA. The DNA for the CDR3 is TGCAGCGCCAAAAGCGGGGGTAATTCACCCCTCCACTTT. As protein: CSAKSGGNSPLHF. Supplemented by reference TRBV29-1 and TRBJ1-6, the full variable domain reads SAVISQKPSRDICQRGTSLTIQCQVDSQVTMMFWYRQQPGQSLTLIATANQGSEATYESGFVIDKFPISRPNLTFSTLTVSNMSPEDSSIYLCSAKSGGNSPLHFGNGTRLTVT.

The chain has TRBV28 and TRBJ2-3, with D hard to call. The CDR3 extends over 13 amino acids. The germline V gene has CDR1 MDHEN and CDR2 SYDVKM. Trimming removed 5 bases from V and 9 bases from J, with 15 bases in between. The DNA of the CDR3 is TGTGCCAGCAGTCCACCAACAAGGGTAACGCAGTATTTT. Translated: CASSPPTRVTQYF.

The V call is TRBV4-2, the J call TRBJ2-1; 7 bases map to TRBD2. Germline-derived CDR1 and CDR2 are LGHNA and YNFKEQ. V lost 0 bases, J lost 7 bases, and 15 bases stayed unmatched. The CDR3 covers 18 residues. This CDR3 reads CASSQDGSGGPTMNEQFF. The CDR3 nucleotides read TGTGCCAGCAGCCAAGATGGGTCGGGAGGCCCTACAATGAATGAGCAGTTCTTC.

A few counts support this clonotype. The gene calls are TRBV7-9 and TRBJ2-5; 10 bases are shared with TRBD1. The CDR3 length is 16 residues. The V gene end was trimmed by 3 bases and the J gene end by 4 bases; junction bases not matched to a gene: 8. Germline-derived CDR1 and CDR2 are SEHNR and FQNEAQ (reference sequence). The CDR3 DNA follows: TGTGCCAGCAGCTTGAGAGGGGACAGGGGAGGAGAGACCCAGTACTTC. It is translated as CASSLRGDRGGETQYF.

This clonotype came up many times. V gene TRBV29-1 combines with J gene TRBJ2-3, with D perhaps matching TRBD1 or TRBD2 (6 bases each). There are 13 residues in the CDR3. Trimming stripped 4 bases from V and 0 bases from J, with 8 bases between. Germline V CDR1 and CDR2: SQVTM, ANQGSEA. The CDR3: CSVGGASTDTQYF. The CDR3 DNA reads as TGCAGCGTTGGGGGGGCAAGCACAGATACGCAGTATTTT.

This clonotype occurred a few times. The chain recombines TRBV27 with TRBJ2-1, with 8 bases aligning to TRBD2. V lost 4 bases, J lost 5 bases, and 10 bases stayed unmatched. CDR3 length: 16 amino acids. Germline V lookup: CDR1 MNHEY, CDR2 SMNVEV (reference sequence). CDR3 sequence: CASSWGGGRNHNEQFF. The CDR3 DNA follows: TGTGCCAGCAGTTGGGGTGGCGGGAGGAATCACAATGAGCAGTTCTTC.

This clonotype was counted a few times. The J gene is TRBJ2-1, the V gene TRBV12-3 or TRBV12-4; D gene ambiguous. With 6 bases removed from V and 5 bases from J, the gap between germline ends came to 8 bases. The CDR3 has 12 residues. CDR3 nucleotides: TGTGCCAGCAGACAGAGAGACAATGAGCAGTTCTTC. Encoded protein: CASRQRDNEQFF.

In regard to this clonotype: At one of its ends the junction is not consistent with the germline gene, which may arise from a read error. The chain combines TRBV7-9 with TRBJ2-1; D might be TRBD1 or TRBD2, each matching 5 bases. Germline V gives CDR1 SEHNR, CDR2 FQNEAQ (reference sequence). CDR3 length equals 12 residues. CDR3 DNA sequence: TGTGCCAGCAGCTTTTATGGGGACGAGCAGTTATTC. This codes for CASSFYGDEQLF.

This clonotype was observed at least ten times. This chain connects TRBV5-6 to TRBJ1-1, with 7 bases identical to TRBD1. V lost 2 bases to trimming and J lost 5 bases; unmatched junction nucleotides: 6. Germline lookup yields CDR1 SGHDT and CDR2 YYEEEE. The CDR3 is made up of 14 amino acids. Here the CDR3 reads CASSLQGRRTEAFF. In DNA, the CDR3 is TGTGCCAGCAGCTTACAGGGGAGGAGGACTGAAGCTTTCTTT. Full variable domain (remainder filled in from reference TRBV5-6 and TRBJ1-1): DAGVTQSPTHLIKTRGQQVTLRCSPKSGHDTVSWYQQALGQGPQFIFQYYEEEERQRGNFPDRFSGHQFPNYSSELNVNALLLGDSALYLCASSLQGRRTEAFFGQGTRLTVV.

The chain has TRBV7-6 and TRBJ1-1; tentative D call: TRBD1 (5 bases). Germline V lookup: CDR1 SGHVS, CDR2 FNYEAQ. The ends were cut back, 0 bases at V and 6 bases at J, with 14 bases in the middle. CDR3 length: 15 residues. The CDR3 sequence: CASSLALSGISEAFF. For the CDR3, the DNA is TGTGCCAGCAGCTTAGCGCTTTCAGGGATCTCTGAAGCTTTCTTT.

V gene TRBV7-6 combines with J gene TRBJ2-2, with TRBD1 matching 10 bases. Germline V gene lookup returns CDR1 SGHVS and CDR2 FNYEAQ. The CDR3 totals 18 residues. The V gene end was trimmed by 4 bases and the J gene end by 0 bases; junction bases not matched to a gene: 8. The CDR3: CASSSVNGQGANTGELFF. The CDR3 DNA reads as TGTGCCAGCAGCTCCGTTAATGGACAGGGGGCGAACACCGGGGAGCTGTTTTTT.